The rows below give T cell receptor beta chains drawn from one sample of a study of Graves' ophthalmopathy and Graves' hyperthyroidism. TCRdb re-analysed the multiplex PCR reads in MiXCR, keeping a single row per CDR3 protein. Of about 1.2 million distinct CDR3 sequences listed, about two fifths are singletons. Sequencing input: peripheral blood or thyroid tissue (not recorded which). These TCRs come from an adult man with Graves' hyperthyroidism. Each CDR3 is given with its conserved first and last residue. A D gene is named only where the DNA matches it firmly. Only some rows state a clone size, as once, few, many or a class for expanded clones.

NA,TRBJ2-5,TRBV7-2,many,TGTGCCAGCGGACGACAGGTACAAGAGACCCAGTACTTC,CASGRQVQETQYF
NA,TRBJ1-5,TRBV19,many,TGTGCCAGTAGCTTGGGACAAGATAGCAATCAGCCCCAGCATTTT,CASSLGQDSNQPQHF
NA,TRBJ1-6,TRBV10-3,NA,TGTGCCATCAGTTTATCGCAGGGAATGGGGTATAATTCACCCCTCCACTTT,CAISLSQGMGYNSPLHF
TRBD1,TRBJ2-7,TRBV20-1,NA,TGCAGTGCTAAGACTCCAGGGACAGGGATCACCTACGAGCAGTACTTC,CSAKTPGTGITYEQYF
NA,TRBJ1-5,TRBV29-1,NA,TGCAGCGTTGAAGATCGGGGAAGCAATCAGCCCCAGCATTTT,CSVEDRGSNQPQHF
TRBD1,TRBJ1-2,TRBV12-3/TRBV12-4,many,TGTGCCAGCAGTCCCCCGGGACAGGGGAGCGGCACCTTC,CASSPPGQGSGTF
NA,TRBJ2-2,TRBV2,many,TGTGCCAGCAGTGAACACAGGGCCTGGACCGGGGAGCTGTTTTTT,CASSEHRAWTGELFF
TRBD1,TRBJ1-2,TRBV6-6,NA,TGTGCCAGCAGGATGTCCGGGACAGCTTATGGCTACACCTTC,CASRMSGTAYGYTF
NA,TRBJ2-2,TRBV7-9,NA,TGTGCCAGCAGCTTATTCCAGACCACCGGGGAGCTGTTTTTT,CASSLFQTTGELFF
NA,TRBJ1-1,TRBV6-6,few,TGTGCCAGCAGTTACGCGTCGCGGGGACTGGGCATGAACACTGAAGCTTTCTTT,CASSYASRGLGMNTEAFF
NA,TRBJ2-5,TRBV6-6,many,TGTGCCAGCAGTTATTGGGGTAAAGAGACCCAGTACTTC,CASSYWGKETQYF
NA,TRBJ1-3,TRBV5-6,NA,TGTGCCAGCAGCTTGGCAGGTTACGGAAACACCATATATTTT,CASSLAGYGNTIYF
NA,TRBJ2-7,TRBV7-9,few,TGTGCCAGCAGCTTAGGTGTGGGACAATACTCCTACGAGCAGTACTTC,CASSLGVGQYSYEQYF
NA,TRBJ1-4,TRBV12-3/TRBV12-4,NA,TGTGCCAGCAGTTTAAGGGGAAATAATGAAAAACTGTTTTTT,CASSLRGNNEKLFF
TRBD1,TRBJ2-7,TRBV20-1,many,TGCAGTGCTGACCGGGACAGGGGCTACGAGCAGTACTTC,CSADRDRGYEQYF
TRBD1,TRBJ1-2,TRBV4-1,NA,TGCGCCAGCAGCCAGACAGGGGGGACCTACGGCTACACCTTC,CASSQTGGTYGYTF
NA,TRBJ1-2,TRBV7-2,NA,TGTGCCAGCAGCTCGGACAGCCCGTATGGCTACACCTTC,CASSSDSPYGYTF